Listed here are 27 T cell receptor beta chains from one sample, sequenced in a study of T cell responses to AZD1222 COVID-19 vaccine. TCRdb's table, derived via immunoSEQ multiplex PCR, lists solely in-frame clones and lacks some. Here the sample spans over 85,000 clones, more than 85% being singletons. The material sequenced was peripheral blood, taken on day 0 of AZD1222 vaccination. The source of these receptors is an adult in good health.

CDR3 nucleotide sequence: TGTGCCAGCAGGAAAAAGGGACTGGCCACAGATACGCAGTATTTT. This translates into CASRKKGLATDTQYF. The chain joins TRBV5-4 to TRBJ2-3; possible D gene TRBD2, 6 bases. Germline V gene data show CDR1 as SGHNT and CDR2 as YYREEE (reference sequence). Deletions cut 5 bases from V and 2 bases from J, with 15 bases between. CDR3 length: 15 residues. Full variable domain (rest looked up from reference TRBV5-4 and TRBJ2-3): ETGVTQSPTHLIKTRGQQVTLRCSSQSGHNTVSWYQQALGQGPQFIFQYYREEENGRGNFPPRFSGLQFPNYSSELNVNALELDDSALYLCASRKKGLATDTQYFGPGTRLTVL.

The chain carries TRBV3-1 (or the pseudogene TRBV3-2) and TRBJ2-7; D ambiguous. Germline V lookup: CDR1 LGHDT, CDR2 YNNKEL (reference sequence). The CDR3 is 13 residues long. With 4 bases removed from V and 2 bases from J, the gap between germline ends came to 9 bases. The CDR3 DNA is TGTGCCAGCAGCCCAACCGAGCCCTACGAGCAGTACTTC. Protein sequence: CASSPTEPYEQYF.

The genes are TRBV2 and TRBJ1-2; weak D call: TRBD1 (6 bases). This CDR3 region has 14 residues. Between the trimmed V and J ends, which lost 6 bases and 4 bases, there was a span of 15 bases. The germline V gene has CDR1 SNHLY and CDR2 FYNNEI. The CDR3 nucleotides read TGTGCCAGCAGCGGGGACATCCTCGGCTATGGCTACACCTTC. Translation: CASSGDILGYGYTF.

Here the CDR3 reads CASSLGVSRGTEAFF. The CDR3 nucleotides read TGCGCCAGCAGCTTGGGTGTATCCCGGGGCACTGAAGCTTTCTTT. The genes are TRBV5-1 and TRBJ1-1; D remains ambiguous. CDR3 length: 15 residues. The V end lost 0 bases, the J end lost 4 bases, and 13 bases lay between the germline ends. Germline CDR1 SGHRS, CDR2 YFSETQ.

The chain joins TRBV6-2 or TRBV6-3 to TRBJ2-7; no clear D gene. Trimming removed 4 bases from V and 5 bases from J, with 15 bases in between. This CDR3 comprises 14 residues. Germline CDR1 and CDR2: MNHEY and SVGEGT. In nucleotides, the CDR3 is TGTGCCAGCAGTTCCCCGGGCCAGCTCGACGAGCAGTACTTC. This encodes CASSSPGQLDEQYF.

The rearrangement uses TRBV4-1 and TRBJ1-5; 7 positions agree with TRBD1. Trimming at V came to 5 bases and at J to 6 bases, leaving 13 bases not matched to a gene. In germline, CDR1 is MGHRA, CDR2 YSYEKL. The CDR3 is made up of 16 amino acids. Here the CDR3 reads CASSKTGTRGPQPQHF. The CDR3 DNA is TGCGCCAGCAGCAAGACAGGGACGCGGGGGCCTCAGCCCCAGCATTTT.

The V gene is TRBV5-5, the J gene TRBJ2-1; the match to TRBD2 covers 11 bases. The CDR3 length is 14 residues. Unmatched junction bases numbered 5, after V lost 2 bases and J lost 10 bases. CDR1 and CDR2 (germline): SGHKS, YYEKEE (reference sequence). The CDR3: CASSLIRTSGEQFF. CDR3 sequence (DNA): TGTGCCAGCAGCTTAATCCGGACTAGCGGGGAGCAGTTCTTC.

In DNA, the CDR3 is TGTGCCAGCAGCCCCGGAACTAGCACAGATACGCAGTATTTT. Translating gives CASSPGTSTDTQYF. The chain couples TRBV7-3 to TRBJ2-3, with D unclear. The V end was cut by 5 bases, the J end by 0 bases, with 9 bases between. Per the germline V gene, CDR1 is SGHTA and CDR2 is FQGTGA. The CDR3 covers 14 residues.

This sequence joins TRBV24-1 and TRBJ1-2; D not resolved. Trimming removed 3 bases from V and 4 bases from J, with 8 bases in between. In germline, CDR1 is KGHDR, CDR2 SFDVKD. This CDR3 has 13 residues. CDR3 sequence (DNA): TGTGCCACCAGTGATGGATGGGGCTATGGCTACACCTTC. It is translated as CATSDGWGYGYTF.

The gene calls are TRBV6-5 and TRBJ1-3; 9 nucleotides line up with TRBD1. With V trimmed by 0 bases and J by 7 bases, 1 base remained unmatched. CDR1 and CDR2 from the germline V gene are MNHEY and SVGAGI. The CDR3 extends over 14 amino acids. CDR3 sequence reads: CASSYSGQGNTIYF. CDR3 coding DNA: TGTGCCAGCAGTTACTCCGGACAGGGGAACACCATATATTTT.

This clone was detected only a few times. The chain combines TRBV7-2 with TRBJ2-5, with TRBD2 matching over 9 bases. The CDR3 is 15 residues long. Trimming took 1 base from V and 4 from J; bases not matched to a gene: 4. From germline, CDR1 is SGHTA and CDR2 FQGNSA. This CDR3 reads CASSLVAGARETQYF. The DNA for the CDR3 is TGTGCCAGCAGCTTAGTAGCGGGAGCAAGAGAGACCCAGTACTTC. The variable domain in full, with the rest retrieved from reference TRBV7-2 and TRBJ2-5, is GAGVSQSPSNKVTEKGKDVELRCDPISGHTALYWYRQSLGQGLEFLIYFQGNSAPDKSGLPSDRFSAERTGGSVSTLTIQRTQQEDSAVYLCASSLVAGARETQYFGPGTRLLVL.

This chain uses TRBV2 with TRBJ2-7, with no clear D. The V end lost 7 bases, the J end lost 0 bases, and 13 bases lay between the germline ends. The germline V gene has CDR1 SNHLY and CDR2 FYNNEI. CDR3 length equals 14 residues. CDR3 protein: CASIRASNSYEQYF. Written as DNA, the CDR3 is TGTGCCAGCATTCGGGCCTCGAACTCCTACGAGCAGTACTTC.

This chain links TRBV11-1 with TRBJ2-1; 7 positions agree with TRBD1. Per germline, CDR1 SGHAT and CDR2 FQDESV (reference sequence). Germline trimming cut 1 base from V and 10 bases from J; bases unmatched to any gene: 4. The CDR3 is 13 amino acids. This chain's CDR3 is CASSLDRGREQFF. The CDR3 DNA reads TGTGCCAGCAGCTTAGACAGGGGTCGGGAGCAGTTCTTC.

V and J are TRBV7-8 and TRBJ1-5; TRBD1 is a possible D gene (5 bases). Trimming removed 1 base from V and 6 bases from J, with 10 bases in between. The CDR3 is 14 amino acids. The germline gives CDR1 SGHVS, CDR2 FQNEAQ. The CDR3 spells CASSLVGGGQPQHF. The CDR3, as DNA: TGTGCCAGCAGCTTAGTTGGGGGAGGTCAGCCCCAGCATTTT.

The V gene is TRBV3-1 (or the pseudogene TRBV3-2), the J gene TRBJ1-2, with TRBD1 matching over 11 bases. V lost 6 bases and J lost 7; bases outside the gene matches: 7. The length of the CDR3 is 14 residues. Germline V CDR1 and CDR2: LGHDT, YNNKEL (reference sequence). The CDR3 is CASSGPGQGVGYTF. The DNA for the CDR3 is TGTGCCAGCAGTGGTCCGGGACAGGGGGTTGGCTACACCTTC.

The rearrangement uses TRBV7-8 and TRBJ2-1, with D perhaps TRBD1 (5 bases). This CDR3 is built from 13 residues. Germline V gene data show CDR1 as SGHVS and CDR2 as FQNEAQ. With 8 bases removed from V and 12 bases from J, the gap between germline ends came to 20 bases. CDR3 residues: CASQLPSTQGQFF. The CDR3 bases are TGTGCCAGCCAACTACCTTCGACTCAGGGGCAGTTCTTC.

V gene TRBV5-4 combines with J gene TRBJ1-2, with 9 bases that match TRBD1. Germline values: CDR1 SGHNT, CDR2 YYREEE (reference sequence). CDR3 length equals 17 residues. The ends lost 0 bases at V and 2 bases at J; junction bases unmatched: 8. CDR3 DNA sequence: TGTGCCAGCAGCTTGGGGGGACAGGGAAAGGGAAACTATGGCTACACCTTC. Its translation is CASSLGGQGKGNYGYTF.

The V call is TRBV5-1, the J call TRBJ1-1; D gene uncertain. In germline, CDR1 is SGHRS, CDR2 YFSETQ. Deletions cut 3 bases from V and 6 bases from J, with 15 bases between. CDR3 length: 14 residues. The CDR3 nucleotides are TGCGCCAGCAGCTCCTTCGGTGGGCGCCCTGAAGCTTTCTTT. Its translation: CASSSFGGRPEAFF. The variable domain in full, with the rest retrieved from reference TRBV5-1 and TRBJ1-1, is KAGVTQTPRYLIKTRGQQVTLSCSPISGHRSVSWYQQTPGQGLQFLFEYFSETQRNKGNFPGRFSGRQFSNSRSEMNVSTLELGDSALYLCASSSFGGRPEAFFGQGTRLTVV.

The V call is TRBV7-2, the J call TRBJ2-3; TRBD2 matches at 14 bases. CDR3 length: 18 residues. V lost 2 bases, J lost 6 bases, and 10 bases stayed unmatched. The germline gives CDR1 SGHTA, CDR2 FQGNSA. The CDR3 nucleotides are TGTGCCAGCAGCTTACTAAGGACTAGCGGGGGGCCTAGGGATACGCAGTATTTT. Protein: CASSLLRTSGGPRDTQYF.

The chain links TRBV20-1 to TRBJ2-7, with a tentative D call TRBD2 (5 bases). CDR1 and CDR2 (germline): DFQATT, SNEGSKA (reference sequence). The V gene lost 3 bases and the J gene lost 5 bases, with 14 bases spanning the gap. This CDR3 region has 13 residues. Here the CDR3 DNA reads TGCAGTGCTAGTCCAGCGGCTCGCCACGAGCAGTACTTC. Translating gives CSASPAARHEQYF.

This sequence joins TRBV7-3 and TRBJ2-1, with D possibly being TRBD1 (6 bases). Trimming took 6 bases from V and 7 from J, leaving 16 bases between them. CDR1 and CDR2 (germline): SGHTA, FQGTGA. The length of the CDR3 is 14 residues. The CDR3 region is CASSLGTGRNEQFF. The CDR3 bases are TGTGCCAGCAGTCTAGGTACAGGGCGTAATGAGCAGTTCTTC.

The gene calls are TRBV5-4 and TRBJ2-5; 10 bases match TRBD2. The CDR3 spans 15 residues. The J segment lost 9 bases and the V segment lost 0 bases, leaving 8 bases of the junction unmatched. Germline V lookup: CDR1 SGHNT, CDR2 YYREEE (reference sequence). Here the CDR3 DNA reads TGTGCCAGCAGCTTGGTGCTAGCGGGAGAGGGGGCCCAGTACTTC. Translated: CASSLVLAGEGAQYF.

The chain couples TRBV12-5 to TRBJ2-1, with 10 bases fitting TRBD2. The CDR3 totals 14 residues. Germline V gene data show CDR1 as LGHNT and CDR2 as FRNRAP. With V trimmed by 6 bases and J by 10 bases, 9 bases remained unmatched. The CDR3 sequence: CASGVSGRAGEQFF. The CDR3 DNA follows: TGTGCTAGTGGGGTCAGCGGGAGGGCCGGGGAGCAGTTCTTC. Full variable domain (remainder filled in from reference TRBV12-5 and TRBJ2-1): DARVTQTPRHKVTEMGQEVTMRCQPILGHNTVFWYRQTMMQGLELLAYFRNRAPLDDSGMPKDRFSAEMPDATLATLKIQPSEPRDSAVYFCASGVSGRAGEQFFGPGTRLTVL.

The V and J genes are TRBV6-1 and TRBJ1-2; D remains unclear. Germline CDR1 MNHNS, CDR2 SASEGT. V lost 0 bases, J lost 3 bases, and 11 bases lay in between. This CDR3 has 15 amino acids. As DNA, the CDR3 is TGTGCCAGCAGTGAAGCGCCGCAGACCTACTATGGCTACACCTTC. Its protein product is CASSEAPQTYYGYTF.

The DNA for the CDR3 is TGTGCCAGCAGCGCGGGACTAGCGGGAGGCTGGGGGGATACGCAGTATTTT. This encodes CASSAGLAGGWGDTQYF. V and J are TRBV6-2 or TRBV6-3 and TRBJ2-3, with 15 bases fitting TRBD2. V dropped 6 bases and J dropped 6; count of bases not matched to a gene: 10. The CDR3 totals 17 residues. CDR1 is MNHEY and CDR2 is SVGEGT in the germline V gene.

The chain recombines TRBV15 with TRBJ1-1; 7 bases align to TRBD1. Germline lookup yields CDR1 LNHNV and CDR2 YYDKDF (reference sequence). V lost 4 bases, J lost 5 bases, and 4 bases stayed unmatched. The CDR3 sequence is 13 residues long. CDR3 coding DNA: TGTGCCACCAGCAACAGGGGAGGGACTGAAGCTTTCTTT. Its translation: CATSNRGGTEAFF. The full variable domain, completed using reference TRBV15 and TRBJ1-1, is DAMVIQNPRYQVTQFGKPVTLSCSQTLNHNVMYWYQQKSSQAPKLLFHYYDKDFNNEADTPDNFQSRRPNTSFCFLDIRSPGLGDTAMYLCATSNRGGTEAFFGQGTRLTVV.

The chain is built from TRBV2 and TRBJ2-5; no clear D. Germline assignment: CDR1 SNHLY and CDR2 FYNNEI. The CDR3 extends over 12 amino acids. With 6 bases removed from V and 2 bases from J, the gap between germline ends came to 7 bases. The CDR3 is CASSEEQETQYF. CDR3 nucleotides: TGTGCCAGCAGCGAGGAACAAGAGACCCAGTACTTC.